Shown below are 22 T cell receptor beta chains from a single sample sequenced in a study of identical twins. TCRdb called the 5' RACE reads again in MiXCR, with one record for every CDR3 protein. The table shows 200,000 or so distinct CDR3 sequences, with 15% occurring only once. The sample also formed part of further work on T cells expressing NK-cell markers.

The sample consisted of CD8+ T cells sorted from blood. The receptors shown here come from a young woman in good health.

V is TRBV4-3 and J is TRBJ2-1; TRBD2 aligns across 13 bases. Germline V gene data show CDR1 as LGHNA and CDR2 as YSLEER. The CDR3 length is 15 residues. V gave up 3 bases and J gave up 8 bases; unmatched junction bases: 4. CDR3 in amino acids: CASSHTSGRADEQFF. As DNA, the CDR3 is TGCGCCAGCAGCCATACTAGCGGGAGGGCCGATGAGCAGTTCTTC.

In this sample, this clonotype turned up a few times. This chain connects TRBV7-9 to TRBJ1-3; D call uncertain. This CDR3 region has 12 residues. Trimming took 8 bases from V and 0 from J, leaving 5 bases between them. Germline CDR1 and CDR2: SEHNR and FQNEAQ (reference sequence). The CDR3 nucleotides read TGTGCCAGCCACCTCTCTGGAAACACCATATATTTT. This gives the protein CASHLSGNTIYF.

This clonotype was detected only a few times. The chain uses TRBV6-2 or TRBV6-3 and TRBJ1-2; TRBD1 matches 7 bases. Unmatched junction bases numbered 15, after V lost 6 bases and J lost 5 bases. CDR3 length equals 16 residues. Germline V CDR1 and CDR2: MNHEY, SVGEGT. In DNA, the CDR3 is TGTGCCAGCAGCTTACCTTTACAGGGGCCAGGGTATGGCTACACCTTC. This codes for CASSLPLQGPGYGYTF.

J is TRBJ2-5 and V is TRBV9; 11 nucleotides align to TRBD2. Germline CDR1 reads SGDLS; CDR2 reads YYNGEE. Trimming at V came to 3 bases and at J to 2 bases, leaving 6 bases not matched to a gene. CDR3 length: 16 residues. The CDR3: CASSAEGLAVQETQYF. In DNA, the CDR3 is TGTGCCAGCAGCGCTGAGGGACTAGCGGTTCAAGAGACCCAGTACTTC.

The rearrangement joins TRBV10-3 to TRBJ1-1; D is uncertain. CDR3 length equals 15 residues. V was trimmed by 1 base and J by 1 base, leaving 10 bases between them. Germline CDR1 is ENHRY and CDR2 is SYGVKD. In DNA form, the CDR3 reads TGTGCCATCAGTGAGTGGGTAGGGAAGAACACTGAAGCTTTCTTT. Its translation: CAISEWVGKNTEAFF.

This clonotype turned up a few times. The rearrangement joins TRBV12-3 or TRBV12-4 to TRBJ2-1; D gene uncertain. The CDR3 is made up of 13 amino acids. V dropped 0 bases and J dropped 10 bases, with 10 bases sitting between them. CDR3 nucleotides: TGTGCCAGCAGTTTAGCGAAAAGCAGAGAGCAGTTCTTC. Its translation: CASSLAKSREQFF.

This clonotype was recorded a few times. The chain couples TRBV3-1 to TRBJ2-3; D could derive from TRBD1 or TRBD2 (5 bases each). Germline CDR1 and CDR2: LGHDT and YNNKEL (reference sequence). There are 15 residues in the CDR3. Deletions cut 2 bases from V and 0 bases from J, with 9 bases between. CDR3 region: CASSQWDGSTDTQYF. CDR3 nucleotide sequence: TGTGCCAGCAGCCAATGGGACGGGAGCACAGATACGCAGTATTTT.

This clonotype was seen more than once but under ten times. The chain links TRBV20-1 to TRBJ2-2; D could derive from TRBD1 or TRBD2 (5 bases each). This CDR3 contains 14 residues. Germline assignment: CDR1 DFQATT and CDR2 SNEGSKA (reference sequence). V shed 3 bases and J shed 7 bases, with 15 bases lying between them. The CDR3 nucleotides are TGCAGTGCTAGGGACGGGGCCGTTGGCGGGGAGCTGTTTTTT. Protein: CSARDGAVGGELFF.

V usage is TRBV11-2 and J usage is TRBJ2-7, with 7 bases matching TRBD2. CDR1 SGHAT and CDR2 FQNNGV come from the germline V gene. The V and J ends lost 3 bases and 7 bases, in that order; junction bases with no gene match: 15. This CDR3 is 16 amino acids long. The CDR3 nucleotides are TGTGCCAGCAGCTTCACCCCCCAGCGCGGGAGTGGAGAGCAGTACTTC. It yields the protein CASSFTPQRGSGEQYF.

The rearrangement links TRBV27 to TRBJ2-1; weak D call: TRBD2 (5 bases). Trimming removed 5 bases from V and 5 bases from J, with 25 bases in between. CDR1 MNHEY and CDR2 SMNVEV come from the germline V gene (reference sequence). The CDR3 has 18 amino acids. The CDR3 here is CASSRLLRDGETHNEQFF. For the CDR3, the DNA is TGTGCCAGCAGTAGACTCCTAAGGGATGGGGAGACACACAATGAGCAGTTCTTC.

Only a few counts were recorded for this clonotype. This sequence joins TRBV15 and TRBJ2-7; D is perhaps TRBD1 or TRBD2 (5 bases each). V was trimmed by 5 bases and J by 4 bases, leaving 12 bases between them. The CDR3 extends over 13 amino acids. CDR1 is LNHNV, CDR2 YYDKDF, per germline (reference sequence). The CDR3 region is CATSGDEGYEQYF. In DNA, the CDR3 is TGTGCCACCAGCGGGGACGAAGGGTACGAGCAGTACTTC.

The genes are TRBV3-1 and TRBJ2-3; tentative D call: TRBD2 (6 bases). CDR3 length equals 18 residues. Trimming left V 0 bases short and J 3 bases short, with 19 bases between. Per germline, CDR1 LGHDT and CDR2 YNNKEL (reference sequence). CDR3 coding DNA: TGTGCCAGCAGCCAAGAAAGTGCCGGGACTTGGGTTACAGATACGCAGTATTTT. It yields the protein CASSQESAGTWVTDTQYF.

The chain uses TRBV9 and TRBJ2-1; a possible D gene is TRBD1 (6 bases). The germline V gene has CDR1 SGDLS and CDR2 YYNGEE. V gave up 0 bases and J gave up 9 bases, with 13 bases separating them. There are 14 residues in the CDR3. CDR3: CASSVEGVEVEQFF. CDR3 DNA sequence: TGTGCCAGCAGCGTAGAGGGGGTGGAGGTTGAGCAGTTCTTC.

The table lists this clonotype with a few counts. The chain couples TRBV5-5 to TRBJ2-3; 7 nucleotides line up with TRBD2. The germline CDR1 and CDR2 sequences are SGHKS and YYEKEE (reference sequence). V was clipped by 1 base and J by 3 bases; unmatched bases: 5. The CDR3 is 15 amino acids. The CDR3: CASSLSAGATDTQYF. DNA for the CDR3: TGTGCCAGCAGCTTGTCTGCGGGAGCTACAGATACGCAGTATTTT.

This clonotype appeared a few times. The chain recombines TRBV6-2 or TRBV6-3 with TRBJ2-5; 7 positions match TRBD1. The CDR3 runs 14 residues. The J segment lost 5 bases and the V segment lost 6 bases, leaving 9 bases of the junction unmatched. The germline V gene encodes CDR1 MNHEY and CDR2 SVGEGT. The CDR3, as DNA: TGTGCCAGCAGCTCTGACAGGGCAGGCGAGACCCAGTACTTC. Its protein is CASSSDRAGETQYF.

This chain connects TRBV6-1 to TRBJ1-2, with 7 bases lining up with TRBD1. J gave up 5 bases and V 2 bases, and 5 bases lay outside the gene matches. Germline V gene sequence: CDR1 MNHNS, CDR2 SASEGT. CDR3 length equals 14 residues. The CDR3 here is CASSEYDRVYGYTF. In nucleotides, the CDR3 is TGTGCCAGCAGTGAATATGACAGGGTGTATGGCTACACCTTC.

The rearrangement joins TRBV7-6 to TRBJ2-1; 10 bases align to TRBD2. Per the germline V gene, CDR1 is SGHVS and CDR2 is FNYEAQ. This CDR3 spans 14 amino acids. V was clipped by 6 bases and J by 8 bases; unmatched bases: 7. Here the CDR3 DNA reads TGTGCCAGCAGTAGCCTAGCGGGAGAAGATGAGCAGTTCTTC. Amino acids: CASSSLAGEDEQFF.

The CDR3 coding sequence is TGTGCCAGCAGCGCCAAATGGACAGTTACCGAGCAGTACTTC. It encodes CASSAKWTVTEQYF. The chain carries TRBV5-5 and TRBJ2-7; possible D gene TRBD1, 6 bases. The CDR3 runs to 14 residues. CDR1 and CDR2 (germline): SGHKS, YYEKEE (reference sequence). The V and J ends lost 4 bases and 6 bases respectively, with 17 bases between them.

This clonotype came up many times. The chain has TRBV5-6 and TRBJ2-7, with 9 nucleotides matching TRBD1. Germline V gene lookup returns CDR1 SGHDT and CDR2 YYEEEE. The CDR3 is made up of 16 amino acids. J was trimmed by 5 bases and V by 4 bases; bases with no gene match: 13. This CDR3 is CASSTRGQGHRHEQYF. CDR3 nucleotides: TGTGCCAGCAGCACCCGGGGACAGGGCCACCGCCACGAGCAGTACTTC.

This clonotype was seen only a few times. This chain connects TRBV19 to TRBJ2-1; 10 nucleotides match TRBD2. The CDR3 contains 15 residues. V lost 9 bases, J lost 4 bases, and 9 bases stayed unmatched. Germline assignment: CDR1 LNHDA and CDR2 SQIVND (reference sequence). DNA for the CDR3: TGTGCCAGCAGATCCTCTAGCGGGAGTTACAATGAGCAGTTCTTC. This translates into CASRSSSGSYNEQFF. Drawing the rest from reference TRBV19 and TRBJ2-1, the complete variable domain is DGGITQSPKYLFRKEGQNVTLSCEQNLNHDAMYWYRQDPGQGLRLIYYSQIVNDFQKGDIAEGYSVSREKKESFPLTVTSAQKNPTAFYLCASRSSSGSYNEQFFGPGTRLTVL.

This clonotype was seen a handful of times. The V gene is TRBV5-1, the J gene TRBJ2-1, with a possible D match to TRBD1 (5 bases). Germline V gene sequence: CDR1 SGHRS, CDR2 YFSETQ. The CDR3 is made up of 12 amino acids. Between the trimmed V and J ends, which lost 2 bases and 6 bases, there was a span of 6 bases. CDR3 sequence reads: CASSFRVNEQFF. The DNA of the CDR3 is TGCGCCAGCAGCTTCAGGGTCAATGAGCAGTTCTTC. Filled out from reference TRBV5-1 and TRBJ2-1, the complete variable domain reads KAGVTQTPRYLIKTRGQQVTLSCSPISGHRSVSWYQQTPGQGLQFLFEYFSETQRNKGNFPGRFSGRQFSNSRSEMNVSTLELGDSALYLCASSFRVNEQFFGPGTRLTVL.

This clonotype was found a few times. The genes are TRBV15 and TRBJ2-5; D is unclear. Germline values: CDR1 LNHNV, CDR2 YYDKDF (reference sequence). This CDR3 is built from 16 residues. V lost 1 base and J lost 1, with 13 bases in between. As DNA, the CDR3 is TGTGCCACCAGCAGAGGATTAGGACGGGCCCAAGAGACCCAGTACTTC. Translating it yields CATSRGLGRAQETQYF.